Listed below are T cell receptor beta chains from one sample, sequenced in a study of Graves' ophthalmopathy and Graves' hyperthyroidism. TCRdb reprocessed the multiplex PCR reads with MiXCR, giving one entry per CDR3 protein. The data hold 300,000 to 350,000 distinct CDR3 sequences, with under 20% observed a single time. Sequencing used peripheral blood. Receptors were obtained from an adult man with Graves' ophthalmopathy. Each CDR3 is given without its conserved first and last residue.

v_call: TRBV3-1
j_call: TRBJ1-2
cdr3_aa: ASSQDWTVGGYT

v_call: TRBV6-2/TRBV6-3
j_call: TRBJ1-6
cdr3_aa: ASSYAGGNSPLH

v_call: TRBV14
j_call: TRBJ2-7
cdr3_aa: ASSQGSGASSYEQY

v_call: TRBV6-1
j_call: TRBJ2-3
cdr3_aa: ASRRGPDTQY

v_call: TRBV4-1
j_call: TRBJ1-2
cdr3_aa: ASSQVGQLNYGYT

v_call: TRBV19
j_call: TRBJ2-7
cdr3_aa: ASSISHLYEQY

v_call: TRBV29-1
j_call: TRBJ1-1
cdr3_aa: SVSTGLQAF

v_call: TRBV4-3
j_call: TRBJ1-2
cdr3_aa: ASSKSDRGLNYGYT

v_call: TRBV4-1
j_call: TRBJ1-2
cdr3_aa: ASSQAGGRYGYT

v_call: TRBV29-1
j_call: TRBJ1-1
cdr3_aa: SVFWGEGRNEAF

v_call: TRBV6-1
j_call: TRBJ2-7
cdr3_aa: ASSGGHRGYEQY

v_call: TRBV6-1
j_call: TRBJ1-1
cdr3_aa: ASSRGGEFSAEAF

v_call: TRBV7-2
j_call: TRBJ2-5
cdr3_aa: ASSLGGLAGQETQY

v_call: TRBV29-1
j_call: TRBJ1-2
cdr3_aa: SAQGGDGYT

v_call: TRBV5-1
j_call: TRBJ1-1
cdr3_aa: ASRTGNTEAF

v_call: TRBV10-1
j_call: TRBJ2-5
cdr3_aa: ASSEFRGTQY

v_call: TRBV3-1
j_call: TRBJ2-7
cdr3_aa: ASSQAGMRTHEQY

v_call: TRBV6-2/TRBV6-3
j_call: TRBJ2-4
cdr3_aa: ASSAEAVNIQY

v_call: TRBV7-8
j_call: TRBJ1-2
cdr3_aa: ASSSSSMPAGYT

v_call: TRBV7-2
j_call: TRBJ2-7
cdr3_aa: ASSFGSGDLREQY

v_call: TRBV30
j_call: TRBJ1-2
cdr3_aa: AWSVQGVYGYT

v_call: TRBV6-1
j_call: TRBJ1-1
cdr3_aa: ASSRLGQNTEAF

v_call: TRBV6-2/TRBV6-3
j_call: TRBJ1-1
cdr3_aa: ASSWGGMNTEAF

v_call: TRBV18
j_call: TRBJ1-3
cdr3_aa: ASSIEISASGNTIY

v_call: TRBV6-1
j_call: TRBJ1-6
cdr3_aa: ASSRPGQGDSPLH

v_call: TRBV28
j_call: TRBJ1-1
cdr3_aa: ASSGSGIWYTEAF

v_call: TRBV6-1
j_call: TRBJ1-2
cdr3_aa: ASIRDPNYGYN

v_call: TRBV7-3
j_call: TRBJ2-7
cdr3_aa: ASSLHPSGAYEQY

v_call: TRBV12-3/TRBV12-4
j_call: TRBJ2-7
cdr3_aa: ASSLGFRTYEQY